The sequence of this TCR beta chain was determined in a study of blood T cells in healthy people across ages (dated by TCRdb to the mid-2010s). For the wider study: In model experiments, template switching captured about one uniquely barcoded TCR beta cDNA molecule for every two T cells. The study analyzed two additional independent replicas of 1 million unique cDNA reads from the same blood draw for two donors, one aged 18 to 29 and one aged 80 or older. The donors were split into four age groups: young (average about 16 years), middle-aged (roughly 40), aged (more than 60) and long-lived (approximately 89). Age-related changes in TCR beta repertoire diversity were measured in the study by deep sequencing normalized with unique cDNA molecular identifiers. To avoid experimental bias, donors of different ages were spread randomly across the sequencing lanes.

Study-wide conclusions, independent of this receptor: Conclusive comparison of naive and antigen-experienced compartments was prevented by the profiling of bulk unsorted PBMCs. Observed TCR beta diversity correlated strongly with the percentage of naive T cells measured by flow cytometry. Observed TCR beta diversity per million T cells fell roughly linearly with age, and a significant reduction was already apparent by age around 40. Compared with the aged group, more naive CD4+ T cells, fewer expanded clones and increased TCR diversity were shown by the long-lived group, suggesting age selection. Total diversity estimates from one million sequenced T cells were considered lower bounds and underestimates. Because the CMV infection status of the donors was unknown, age-related changes in expanded clonotypes may potentially have been confounded.

The CDR3 starts with the cysteine, ends with the phenylalanine, and has 15 residues. Here the CDR3 DNA is all that survives: 45 bases in frame from base 1. V has 5 bases trimmed and J has 0 bases trimmed; junction bases matching no gene number 5. The CDR1 and CDR2 encoded by the germline V gene are MNHEY and SVGAGI. For this clonotype: Its target antigen remains unknown. Within one base of it there is no much larger clone, and no base qualities were kept.

The donors were around 39 Caucasian individuals from Russia, aged roughly 6 to 100 years, who were systemically healthy. Approximately 9 milliliters of peripheral blood were collected from each donor into EDTA-treated Vacutainer tubes. PBMCs were isolated by Ficoll-Paque density-gradient centrifugation, with at least 6 million obtained per sample. Total RNA was extracted from PBMCs with Trizol reagent, with at least 6 micrograms obtained per sample. The percentages of naive CD45RAhigh/CD27high T cells were determined by flow cytometry on a PBMC aliquot from every donor. The protocol used for the library was 5' RACE. Sequencing instrument: Illumina HiSeq 2500. A second PCR of roughly 6 to 11 cycles was run with a J-beta primer mix and a sample-barcoded 5' primer. Each TCR beta cDNA molecule received a unique molecular identifier from a template-switch 5' adaptor carrying 12 random nucleotides. Each sample yielded at least 2.5 million CDR3-containing paired-end reads. First-strand cDNA synthesis was performed from all RNA using the Mint cDNA synthesis kit, with priming by a TRBC-specific oligonucleotide. All cDNA was treated with uracil-DNA glycosylase and then went through a first 18-cycle PCR with the universal primers M1SS and BC2_uni_R. As for how the authors treated the data: For normalization, 1 million high-quality reads, each with a distinct molecular identifier, were randomly selected from each sample. Reads with shared molecular identifiers were discarded instead of being binned into consensus sequences. CDR3 identification, clonotype clustering and error correction used MiTCR with a Q25 quality threshold and the strictest error-elimination algorithm. A nonparametric unseen species model using Euler transformation provided a lower-bound estimate of total TCR beta diversity. TCRdb passed the public sequencing reads through fastp at Q25 and MiXCR, retaining productive beta sequences. Rows merge per CDR3 protein into single entries with the most common DNA and genes. The V and J calls and clone size come from TCRdb's table, not from the authors' own analysis. This sample lists 1.5 million to 2 million distinct CDR3 sequences; 49% were detected once. The ten largest clones capture 2% to 2.5% of the sample.

This receptor was obtained from a woman in her 40s in good health. This chain joins TRBV6-5 to TRBJ2-7; TRBD2 fits 9 bases in the junction. The specimen was blood. Here is the DNA: TGTGCCAGCAGTGGGGCGGGGGGGGGCTCCTACGAGCAGTACTTC. This gives the protein CASSGAGGGSYEQYF.